These 23 T cell receptor beta chains were sequenced from one sample in a study of cytomegalovirus exposure and HLA in healthy donors. Researchers ran the PCR with 60 Vbeta and 13 Jbeta primers. The protocol was immunoSEQ multiplex PCR, while the TCRdb copy is restricted to in-frame clones and leaves out a portion. This table has some 130,000 clones, approximately 85% appearing once. Sequencing was performed on PBMCs. These receptors were taken from a male donor in good health and CMV-seropositive.

This clone was found a few times. J is TRBJ2-1 and V is TRBV28; D unresolved. There are 15 residues in the CDR3. CDR1 and CDR2 from the germline V gene are MDHEN and SYDVKM. V dropped 3 bases and J dropped 2 bases, with 11 bases sitting between them. The CDR3 spells CASSFEETTYNEQFF. In nucleotides, the CDR3 is TGTGCCAGCAGTTTTGAGGAGACCACCTACAATGAGCAGTTCTTC.

The chain has TRBV10-3 and TRBJ2-7; possible D gene TRBD1, 5 bases. The CDR3 spans 12 residues. The V end was cut by 9 bases, the J end by 6 bases, with 15 bases between. Germline CDR1 reads ENHRY; CDR2 reads SYGVKD. In nucleotides, the CDR3 is TGTGCCATGGGTTCAGGGAACTTCGAGCAGTACTTC. Amino acids: CAMGSGNFEQYF.

The chain recombines TRBV7-9 with TRBJ2-3; weak D call: TRBD2 (7 bases). The germline V and J ends were trimmed by 2 bases and 0 bases, with 18 bases remaining between them. The CDR3 contains 18 residues. Looked up from germline, CDR1 is SEHNR and CDR2 is FQNEAQ (reference sequence). The CDR3 region has the DNA TGTGCCAGCAGCTTATCTCTCGTCGGGGGGCCAAGCACAGATACGCAGTATTTT. It is translated as CASSLSLVGGPSTDTQYF.

The chain carries TRBV7-9 and TRBJ2-7; 11 nucleotides line up with TRBD2. Germline assignment: CDR1 SEHNR and CDR2 FQNEAQ (reference sequence). The J segment lost 5 bases and the V segment lost 2 bases, leaving 2 bases of the junction unmatched. The CDR3 runs to 14 residues. The CDR3 DNA reads as TGTGCCAGCAGCTTACTAGCGGGAGGTAACGAGCAGTACTTC. It encodes CASSLLAGGNEQYF.

This clone was observed a single time. The V gene is TRBV7-9, the J gene TRBJ2-6; D uncertain. Germline assignment: CDR1 SEHNR and CDR2 FQNEAQ (reference sequence). The V end lost 4 bases, the J end lost 0 bases, and 13 bases lay between the germline ends. The CDR3 is made up of 17 amino acids. As DNA, the CDR3 is TGTGCCAGCAGCTCACTCGCGCTTCGCTCTGGGGCCAACGTCCTGACTTTC. This gives the protein CASSSLALRSGANVLTF.

This chain uses TRBV18 with TRBJ2-7; D is unclear. V lost 1 base to trimming and J lost 5 bases, with 9 bases between them. The CDR3 length is 13 residues. The germline V gene encodes CDR1 KGHSH and CDR2 LQKENI. In DNA, the CDR3 is TGTGCCAGCTCACCACTCCTAGATGACGAGCAGTACTTC. Translation gives CASSPLLDDEQYF.

The chain employs TRBV5-1 and TRBJ2-3; TRBD2 agrees at 7 bases. Germline CDR1 SGHRS, CDR2 YFSETQ. The CDR3 contains 15 residues. With V trimmed by 5 bases and J by 8 bases, 14 bases remained unmatched. The CDR3 is CASRRQGQGEGTQYF. DNA for the CDR3: TGCGCCAGCAGGCGACAAGGGCAAGGGGAGGGTACGCAGTATTTT.

This chain connects TRBV28 to TRBJ2-1; 7 bases fit TRBD1. The CDR3 sequence is 13 residues long. From germline, CDR1 is MDHEN and CDR2 SYDVKM. Trimming at V came to 5 bases and at J to 8 bases, leaving 6 bases not matched to a gene. CDR3 bases: TGTGCCAGCAGTCCCCACAGGGGTCATGAGCAGTTCTTC. Its translation is CASSPHRGHEQFF. Full variable domain (missing parts from reference TRBV28 and TRBJ2-1): DVKVTQSSRYLVKRTGEKVFLECVQDMDHENMFWYRQDPGLGLRLIYFSYDVKMKEKGDIPEGYSVSREKKERFSLILESASTNQTSMYLCASSPHRGHEQFFGPGTRLTVL.

The chain has TRBV19 and TRBJ2-7; 9 bases fit TRBD1. The CDR3 has 15 residues. V shed 5 bases and J 3 bases; nucleotides not matched to a gene: 8. Germline-derived CDR1 and CDR2 are LNHDA and SQIVND (reference sequence). The CDR3 region has the DNA TGTGCCAGTAGTTCTCCAGGGACAGGGTACTACGAGCAGTACTTC. Protein sequence: CASSSPGTGYYEQYF.

The V and J genes are TRBV9 and TRBJ2-6; D possibly corresponds to TRBD1 (5 bases). V gave up 3 bases and J gave up 0 bases, with 13 bases separating them. Germline loops: CDR1 SGDLS, CDR2 YYNGEE. The CDR3 is made up of 17 amino acids. The CDR3 DNA follows: TGTGCCAGCAGCGCCTTACAGGTCCGCTCTGGGGCCAACGTCCTGACTTTC. The encoded protein is CASSALQVRSGANVLTF.

The chain joins TRBV7-2 to TRBJ2-1, with 13 bases identical to TRBD2. Germline V CDR1 and CDR2: SGHTA, FQGNSA. CDR3 length equals 19 residues. V gave up 0 bases and J gave up 1 base; unmatched junction bases: 6. DNA of the CDR3: TGTGCCAGCAGCTTAGCCGGGACTAGCGGGGTTAGGTCCTACAATGAGCAGTTCTTC. Translating gives CASSLAGTSGVRSYNEQFF. Full variable domain (missing parts from reference TRBV7-2 and TRBJ2-1): GAGVSQSPSNKVTEKGKDVELRCDPISGHTALYWYRQSLGQGLEFLIYFQGNSAPDKSGLPSDRFSAERTGGSVSTLTIQRTQQEDSAVYLCASSLAGTSGVRSYNEQFFGPGTRLTVL.

The V call is TRBV10-3, the J call TRBJ2-1; 10 bases line up with TRBD2. CDR3 length: 18 residues. The J segment lost 2 bases and the V segment lost 5 bases, leaving 12 bases of the junction unmatched. Germline lookup yields CDR1 ENHRY and CDR2 SYGVKD. CDR3 bases: TGTGCCATCAGTAAACTAGCGGGAACGGATCCCCCCTACAATGAGCAGTTCTTC. It yields the protein CAISKLAGTDPPYNEQFF.

The genes are TRBV27 and TRBJ2-7; 7 nucleotides match TRBD2. Germline V gene sequence: CDR1 MNHEY, CDR2 SMNVEV (reference sequence). Germline trimming cut 8 bases from V and 4 bases from J; bases unmatched to any gene: 2. The CDR3 totals 11 residues. This CDR3 is CASGRAYEQYF. Written as DNA, the CDR3 is TGTGCCAGCGGGAGGGCTTACGAGCAGTACTTC.

This sequence joins TRBV7-8 and TRBJ2-3; the match to TRBD2 covers 10 bases. Trimming removed 6 bases from V and 1 base from J; junction bases left unmatched: 7. The CDR3 spans 16 residues. Germline V lookup: CDR1 SGHVS, CDR2 FQNEAQ. The chain's CDR3 is CASSFLAGEGTDTQYF. The CDR3 coding sequence is TGTGCCAGCAGTTTCCTAGCGGGGGAGGGCACAGATACGCAGTATTTT.

V is TRBV7-8 and J is TRBJ2-7; 9 nucleotides agree with TRBD2. Germline V CDR1 and CDR2: SGHVS, FQNEAQ. Trimming took 8 bases from V and 5 from J; bases not matched to a gene: 4. The CDR3 contains 12 residues. The CDR3 spells CASEGGRDEQYF. For the CDR3, the DNA is TGTGCCAGCGAAGGCGGGAGGGACGAGCAGTACTTC. The full variable domain, its missing parts supplied by reference TRBV7-8 and TRBJ2-7, is GAGVSQSPRYKVAKRGQDVALRCDPISGHVSLFWYQQALGQGPEFLTYFQNEAQLDKSGLPSDRFFAERPEGSVSTLKIQRTQQEDSAVYLCASEGGRDEQYFGPGTRLTVT.

The rearrangement links TRBV5-6 to TRBJ2-7, with 7 bases identical to TRBD2. V was pared by 1 base and J by 1 base, with 2 bases of the junction left unmatched. Per germline, CDR1 SGHDT and CDR2 YYEEEE. CDR3 length: 14 residues. CDR3 amino acids: CASSLWGGSYEQYF. The CDR3 DNA reads TGTGCCAGCAGCTTGTGGGGGGGTTCCTACGAGCAGTACTTC.

This sequence joins TRBV7-8 and TRBJ2-5; 9 bases match TRBD2. Trimming removed 3 bases from V and 3 bases from J; junction bases left unmatched: 2. The germline CDR1 and CDR2 sequences are SGHVS and FQNEAQ. CDR3 size: 14 residues. The CDR3 is CASSFRGREETQYF. CDR3 in DNA: TGTGCCAGCAGCTTCCGCGGGAGGGAAGAGACCCAGTACTTC.

The rearrangement uses TRBV30 and TRBJ2-7, with TRBD2 matching over 11 bases. V was clipped by 2 bases and J by 5 bases; unmatched bases: 5. This CDR3 contains 14 residues. Germline V CDR1 and CDR2: GTSNPN, SVGIG (reference sequence). The DNA of the CDR3 is TGTGCCTGGAGTCTCACTAGCGGGAGCGACGAGCAGTACTTC. Its protein product is CAWSLTSGSDEQYF.

This clone was detected once. The rearrangement joins TRBV28 to TRBJ2-1, with unresolved D. CDR1 and CDR2 (germline): MDHEN, SYDVKM. There are 14 residues in the CDR3. V was pared by 3 bases and J by 2 bases, with 8 bases between. CDR3 coding DNA: TGTGCCAGCAGTTTGAGATTCGCCTACAATGAGCAGTTCTTC. It encodes CASSLRFAYNEQFF.

This clone was observed a few times. V gene TRBV5-4 combines with J gene TRBJ2-7; TRBD2 matches at 7 bases. Germline V gene data show CDR1 as SGHNT and CDR2 as YYREEE (reference sequence). Trimming removed 2 bases from V and 0 bases from J; junction bases left unmatched: 8. The CDR3 contains 16 residues. Here the CDR3 reads CASSFRAGVPSYEQYF. Written as DNA, the CDR3 is TGTGCCAGCAGCTTCCGCGCGGGAGTCCCCTCCTACGAGCAGTACTTC.

The chain recombines TRBV11-1 with TRBJ1-4; no clear D. The V gene lost 2 bases and the J gene lost 0 bases, with 19 bases spanning the gap. In germline, CDR1 is SGHAT, CDR2 FQDESV (reference sequence). The CDR3 is 19 residues long. The chain's CDR3 is CASSLSTPSFYSTNEKLFF. The CDR3 DNA reads TGTGCCAGCAGCTTATCCACCCCGAGCTTCTATTCAACTAATGAAAAACTGTTTTTT.

This chain uses TRBV7-2 with TRBJ2-7; D might be TRBD1 (5 bases). V lost 4 bases and J lost 4, with 17 bases in between. CDR1 is SGHTA, CDR2 FQGNSA, per germline. The CDR3 is 15 residues long. As DNA, the CDR3 is TGTGCCAGCAGCTCAACTCGACAGAATACTTACGAGCAGTACTTC. This translates into CASSSTRQNTYEQYF.

The V and J genes are TRBV6-5 and TRBJ2-7; TRBD2 matches 8 bases. Germline V gene lookup returns CDR1 MNHEY and CDR2 SVGAGI. V trimming: 5 bases; J trimming: 0 bases; junction bases outside the gene matches: 3. CDR3 size: 14 residues. The CDR3 loop is CASSPGLGSYEQYF. The CDR3 DNA reads TGTGCCAGCAGTCCGGGACTAGGCTCCTACGAGCAGTACTTC.